The 11 T cell receptor beta chains reported below all come from one sample, sequenced in a study of shared clonotypes between healthy human individuals. Method: immunoSEQ multiplex PCR; TCRdb's copy keeps in-frame clones and lacks some. This table holds over a million clones, around 95% found once. Sequenced sample: naive CD4+ T cells sorted from blood. Subset indicated: CD45RA+ positively selected. The receptor source for this set is a man aged 30 to 39 in good health.

This chain links TRBV6-5 with TRBJ2-7, with 7 bases identical to TRBD2. This CDR3 is built from 15 residues. The germline V gene encodes CDR1 MNHEY and CDR2 SVGAGI. Trimming removed 2 bases from V and 0 bases from J; junction bases left unmatched: 4. CDR3: CASSYTRDYSYEQYF. Written as DNA, the CDR3 is TGTGCCAGCAGTTACACCCGGGACTACTCCTACGAGCAGTACTTC.

The chain has TRBV27 and TRBJ2-1; 16 bases are shared with TRBD2. The junction had 12 bases not matched to a gene; V was cut back by 3 bases and J by 7 bases. The germline gives CDR1 MNHEY, CDR2 SMNVEV (reference sequence). The CDR3 is 19 residues long. CDR3 nucleotides: TGTGCCAGCAGTTTCCAGGGGATGGTGGGACTAGCGGGAGGGAATGAGCAGTTCTTC. Translation gives CASSFQGMVGLAGGNEQFF.

CDR3 DNA sequence: TGTGCCAGCAGCTCCAAAGGACTAGAAGACTACAATGAGCAGTTCTTC. It codes for CASSSKGLEDYNEQFF. The chain has TRBV9 and TRBJ2-1; TRBD2 matches 7 bases. This CDR3 spans 16 amino acids. CDR1 is SGDLS and CDR2 is YYNGEE in the germline V gene. V lost 4 bases to trimming and J lost 3 bases; unmatched junction nucleotides: 10.

The chain has TRBV11-2 and TRBJ2-2; 7 bases are shared with TRBD1. Losses at the gene ends were 4 bases for V and 3 bases for J; bases not matched to a gene: 5. CDR1 SGHAT and CDR2 FQNNGV come from the germline V gene. The CDR3 contains 15 residues. CDR3 region: CASSYRTGDTGELFF. Here the CDR3 DNA reads TGTGCCAGCAGCTACAGAACAGGGGACACCGGGGAGCTGTTTTTT.

This rearrangement joins TRBV2 to TRBJ2-7; D perhaps matches TRBD2 (5 bases). Germline CDR1 reads SNHLY; CDR2 reads FYNNEI. The V and J ends lost 6 bases and 5 bases respectively, with 11 bases between them. The CDR3 totals 12 residues. CDR3 residues: CASSGIGHEQYF. The CDR3 nucleotides read TGTGCCAGCAGCGGGATTGGCCACGAGCAGTACTTC. Filled out from reference TRBV2 and TRBJ2-7, the complete variable domain reads EPEVTQTPSHQVTQMGQEVILRCVPISNHLYFYWYRQILGQKVEFLVSFYNNEISEKSEIFDDQFSVERPDGSNFTLKIRSTKLEDSAMYFCASSGIGHEQYFGPGTRLTVT.

The chain employs TRBV10-1 and TRBJ1-5; no clear D. Germline CDR1 WNHNN, CDR2 SYGVQD (reference sequence). This CDR3 is 11 amino acids long. Deletions cut 7 bases from V and 11 bases from J, with 12 bases between. The CDR3 protein is CASTPPRAQHF. The DNA for the CDR3 is TGCGCCAGCACCCCCCCCCGGGCCCAGCATTTT.

CDR3 region: CASSQGGGEQYF. The CDR3 region has the DNA TGCGCCAGCAGCCAAGGAGGCGGCGAGCAGTACTTC. J is TRBJ2-7 and V is TRBV4-3; no firm D call. Germline V CDR1 and CDR2: LGHNA, YSLEER. The CDR3 consists of 12 residues. V lost 1 base to trimming and J lost 6 bases, with 7 bases between them.

The chain employs TRBV2 and TRBJ2-7, with 8 positions matching TRBD1. Unmatched junction bases numbered 6, after V lost 8 bases and J lost 3 bases. This CDR3 comprises 13 residues. Germline V gives CDR1 SNHLY, CDR2 FYNNEI. CDR3: CASLSTGVYEQYF. CDR3 nucleotide sequence: TGTGCCAGCCTCTCGACAGGGGTCTACGAGCAGTACTTC.

As to this clone: The same CDR3 arises from other DNA sequences in this sample as well. The chain has TRBV19 and TRBJ2-7; D remains unclear. V gave up 3 bases and J gave up 0 bases, with 6 bases separating them. This CDR3 is 13 amino acids long. Looked up from germline, CDR1 is LNHDA and CDR2 is SQIVND (reference sequence). The CDR3 region has the DNA TGTGCCAGTAGTATTGGGAACTCCTACGAGCAGTACTTC. Translated: CASSIGNSYEQYF.

This chain links TRBV10-3 with TRBJ2-2; 9 nucleotides agree with TRBD2. The CDR3 is made up of 18 amino acids. The germline gives CDR1 ENHRY, CDR2 SYGVKD. J lost 7 bases, V lost 3 bases, and 15 bases had no gene match. DNA of the CDR3: TGTGCCATCAGTGATTTATCGGCGGGAGGGCCTTTCCGCGGGGAGCTGTTTTTT. Translated: CAISDLSAGGPFRGELFF.

This chain links TRBV19 with TRBJ2-3; perhaps TRBD1 as D (5 bases). The CDR3 runs 15 residues. Germline values: CDR1 LNHDA, CDR2 SQIVND (reference sequence). V was clipped by 6 bases and J by 0 bases, with 13 bases between them. CDR3 nucleotide sequence: TGTGCCAGTAGCGCTGGGGCAAGGAGCACAGATACGCAGTATTTT. Translating gives CASSAGARSTDTQYF.